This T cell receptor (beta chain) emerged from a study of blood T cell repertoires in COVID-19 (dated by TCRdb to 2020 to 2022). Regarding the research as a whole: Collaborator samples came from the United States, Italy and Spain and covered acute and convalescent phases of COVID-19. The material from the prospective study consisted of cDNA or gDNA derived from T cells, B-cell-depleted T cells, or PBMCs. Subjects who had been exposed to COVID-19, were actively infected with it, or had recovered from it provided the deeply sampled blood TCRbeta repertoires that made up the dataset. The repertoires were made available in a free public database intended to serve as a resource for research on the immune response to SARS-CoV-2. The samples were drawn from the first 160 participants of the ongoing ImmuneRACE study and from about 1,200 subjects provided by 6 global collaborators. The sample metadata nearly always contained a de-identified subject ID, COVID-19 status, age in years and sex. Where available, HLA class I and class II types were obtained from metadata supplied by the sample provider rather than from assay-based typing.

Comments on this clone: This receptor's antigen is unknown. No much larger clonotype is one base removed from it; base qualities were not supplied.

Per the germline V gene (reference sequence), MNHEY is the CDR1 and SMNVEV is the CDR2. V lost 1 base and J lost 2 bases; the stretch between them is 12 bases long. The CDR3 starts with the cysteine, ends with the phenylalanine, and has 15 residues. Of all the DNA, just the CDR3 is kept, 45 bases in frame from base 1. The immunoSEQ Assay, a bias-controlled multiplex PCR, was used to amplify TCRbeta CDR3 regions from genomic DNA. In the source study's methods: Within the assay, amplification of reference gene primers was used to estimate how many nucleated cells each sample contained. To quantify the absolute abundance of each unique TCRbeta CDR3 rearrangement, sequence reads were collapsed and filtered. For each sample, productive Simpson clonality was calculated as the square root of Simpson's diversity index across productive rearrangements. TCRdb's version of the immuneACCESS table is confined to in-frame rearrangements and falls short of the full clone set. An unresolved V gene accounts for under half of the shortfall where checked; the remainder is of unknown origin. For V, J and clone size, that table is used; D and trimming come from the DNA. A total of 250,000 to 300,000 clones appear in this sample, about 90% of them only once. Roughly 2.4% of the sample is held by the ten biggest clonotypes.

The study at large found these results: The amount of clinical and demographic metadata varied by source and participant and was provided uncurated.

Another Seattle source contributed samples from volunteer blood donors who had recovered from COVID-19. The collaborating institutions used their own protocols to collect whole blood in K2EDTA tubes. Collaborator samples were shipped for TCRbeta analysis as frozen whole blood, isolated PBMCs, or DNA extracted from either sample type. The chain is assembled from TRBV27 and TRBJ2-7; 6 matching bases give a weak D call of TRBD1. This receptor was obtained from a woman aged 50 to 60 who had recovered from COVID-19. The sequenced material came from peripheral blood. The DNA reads TGTGCCAGCAGTTTATTACGGGACAAACCCTACGAGCAGTACTTC. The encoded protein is CASSLLRDKPYEQYF.